This T cell receptor (beta chain) appears in the sequencing data of a study of blood T cell repertoires in COVID-19. Study context: Sources were T cells, B-cell-depleted T cells, or PBMCs; the material itself was cDNA or gDNA.

Produced via immunoSEQ multiplex PCR; TCRdb's table is partial and in-frame only. The top ten clones hold 1.1% of a sample with about 190,000 clones, roughly nine tenths of them seen once. The sequence was obtained from a man aged 25-45 years with acute or convalescent COVID-19. Material: peripheral blood.

The CDR3 DNA reads as TGTGCCAGCGGGGGGCAATGGCGGGAGCCGAATACGCAGTATTTT. It specifies CASGGQWREPNTQYF. The V gene is TRBV2, the J gene TRBJ2-3; a possible D gene is TRBD2 (7 bases). CDR1 and CDR2 (germline): SNHLY, FYNNEI. Trimming took 8 bases from V and 7 from J, leaving 22 bases between them. This CDR3 comprises 15 residues.